This T cell receptor (beta chain) comes out of a study of breast tumors, draining lymph nodes, adjacent tissues. Study-wide findings and caveats: Tumor repertoires ranked between lymph nodes and nontumor tissue in diversity, with V and J gene preferences. The lymph node origin of tumor T cells was framed as consistent with a hypothesis, not demonstrated. Compared with basal-like, luminal-like tumors shared significantly more repertoire with nontumor tissue.

This clonotype was seen many times. Its antigen is not known. The V and J ends lost 7 bases and 3 bases, in that order; junction bases with no gene match: 10. Germline values: CDR1 LNHNV, CDR2 YYDKDF (reference sequence). The CDR3 length is 16 residues. TCRdb recomputed calls from the multiplex PCR reads with MiXCR, one row per CDR3 protein. The repertoire holds 100,000 or so distinct CDR3 sequences, with approximately 22% as singletons. The lymph nodes were axillary draining lymph nodes from breast cancer patients. V gene TRBV15 combines with J gene TRBJ1-2, with 11 bases lining up with TRBD1. This TCR was recovered from a female donor with breast cancer. Some clones in this sample may be carry-over from other donors' samples. Sequencing was done on a sample of axillary lymph node tissue. CDR3 protein: CATTPGTGGIYYGYTF. Written as DNA, the CDR3 is TGTGCCACCACTCCCGGGACAGGGGGAATCTACTATGGCTACACCTTC. Full variable domain (remainder filled in from reference TRBV15 and TRBJ1-2): DAMVIQNPRYQVTQFGKPVTLSCSQTLNHNVMYWYQQKSSQAPKLLFHYYDKDFNNEADTPDNFQSRRPNTSFCFLDIRSPGLGDTAMYLCATTPGTGGIYYGYTFGSGTRLTVV.